The subject of this entry is one T cell receptor beta chain. This clone appeared a single time. The antigen this receptor binds is unknown. No base qualities exist here, and no much larger clone lies one base off it. Preparation of the library involved the immunoSEQ multiplex PCR assay. The multiplex PCR relied on a mix of 60 forward primers for TCR Vbeta segments and 13 reverse primers for TCR Jbeta segments. The CDR3 region of rearranged TCR beta genes was amplified from genomic DNA with a multiplex PCR assay. The amplified TCR beta libraries were sequenced on the Illumina HiSeq System as 87-base-pair reads. The study's own analysis went as follows. In a later analysis, tens of millions of unique TCR beta chains were counted across the 500 to 850 repertoires, and approximately 9.9 million of these chains were shared by at least two donors. Raw reads were error-corrected and collapsed into unique sequences by a nearest-neighbor algorithm in which closely related sequences were merged to remove PCR and sequencing errors. V, D and J gene segments were assigned by aligning CDR3 sequences to IMGT reference sequences. For a sequence to be retained, a match of at least six nucleotides was required to both a V gene segment and a J gene segment. Rearrangements were called productive when the CDR3 lacked stop codons and stayed in frame with V and J; all others were non-productive. CDR3 was defined by IMGT convention, running from the second conserved V-encoded cysteine to the conserved J-encoded phenylalanine. The earlier analysis of 587 of the donors excluded sequences that lacked an unambiguous match to a single V gene segment. In an earlier analysis of several hundred of the donors, V segments were called functional above 56.7% productive rearrangements and were called segregating when the between-donor standard deviation exceeded 5%. A statistical classification framework was built to diagnose cytomegalovirus status from the catalog of TCR beta chain sequences. In a later analysis, V and J genes were assigned by comparing TCR nucleotide sequences against IMGT/GENE-DB human TR gene sequences. The TCRdist pipeline was used in a later analysis to assign CDR3 sequences and most-parsimonious VDJ recombination scenarios. In a later analysis, each TCR beta chain was defined by its CDR3 amino acid sequence together with its V-gene family, and reads lacking a unique V-gene family were excluded. A later analysis removed 600 or so highly shared, low-generation-probability nucleotide sequences to deal with suspected cross-contamination and a sequencing artifact. In a later analysis, a clonal expansion index for each public chain was calculated from normalized within-repertoire ranks of inferred template counts. A later analysis computed generation probabilities with a VDJ recombination model fitted to out-of-frame rearrangements, and checked the results against IGoR. Hypergeometric tests were used in a later analysis to score TCR-TCR, TCR-HLA and TCR-CMV co-occurrence, with a repertoire-size bias correction applied to the TCR pairs. A later analysis estimated false discovery rates by permuting HLA or CMV assignments 20 times. A later analysis grouped co-occurring TCRs with DBSCAN, adding TCRdist sequence similarity when clustering within HLA-allele-positive subsets. Co-occurrence clustering excluded repertoires with fewer than 30,000 or more than 120,000 public chains, plus five with anomalous nucleotide sharing. TCRdb re-hosts the immuneACCESS table, in-frame sequences only. Its copies lack some clones; in the studies checked, an unresolved V gene accounts for under half of them, and the cause for the rest is not known. The V and J calls and clone size are taken from that table; D and trimming were inferred from the DNA. Within this sample are 200,000 to 250,000 clones, with 70% to 85% of them counted one time only. The ten largest clones capture around 0.57% of the sample.

The record originates from a study of cytomegalovirus exposure and HLA in healthy donors (dated by TCRdb to 2016 to 2017). Regarding the study in general: An earlier analysis of approximately 600 of the donors reported 250 to 300 Gb of sequence data and some 100 million unique TCR beta sequences from about 179 million T cells. An early release covering about 600 HLA-typed donors comprised approximately 290 gigabases of sequencing data and roughly 85 million unique TCR sequences. The genetic ancestry cluster associated with self-reported Caucasian donors included over 80% of the approximately 400 genotyped donors. The aim of the study was to test whether cataloging public T cell receptors could identify signatures of past pathogen exposure. The T cell repertoires of under 750 subjects were profiled by immunosequencing and related to cytomegalovirus serostatus. Along with the approximately 650-subject first cohort, a separate validation cohort of 120 different subjects was used. High-throughput TCR immunosequencing, statistical association of individual TCRs with disease status, and machine learning were combined to predict cytomegalovirus infection status. In a later analysis, previously published TCR beta repertoires from 550 to 700 donors were re-analyzed and high-resolution HLA genotyping was added so that TCR occurrence patterns could be studied. In the later analysis, no new phenotypic data were used to find candidate immune exposures; instead, reliance was placed on TCR beta sequences and their occurrence across donors. To decide whether each TCR beta V gene segment behaved as functional or pseudogenic, an earlier analysis of several hundred of the donors relied on high-throughput TCR beta sequencing. Alongside the repertoire data, information on donor age, sex, ethnicity and CMV serostatus was compiled. A later genetic analysis took genome-wide SNP genotypes for about three fifths of the roughly 670 donors and used that subset as a discovery cohort. All discovery cohort repertoires had been generated using a single sequencing platform. HLA typing covered class I and class II loci at four-digit resolution. Typing coverage varied by locus: about 620-640 donors for A, B, C, DRB1 and DQB1; approximately 500 for DQA1; approximately 610 for DPA1; about 450 for DPB1. A few DR-DQ haplotypes were handled as single units for association and clustering because linkage in the cohort was strong. Among roughly 400 genotyped donors of the cohort, an average of approximately 200,000 unique TCR beta nucleotide sequences was sequenced per donor, of which about 18% were non-productive. Study-wide conclusions, independent of this receptor: Presence/absence analyses assumed roughly uniform sequencing depth across donors, an assumption that may not hold. A total of roughly 160 TCR beta chains were listed by the study as associated with cytomegalovirus. A further reported finding was that TCR beta sequences accurately predicted the HLA-A and HLA-B alleles for most subjects in the first cohort. The authors suggested that the approach could potentially be generalized to other disease states and immunological phenotypes. When HLA alleles, especially DR and DQ, strongly co-occurred, attributing TCR associations to individual alleles was difficult. The cohort was sequenced for TCR beta chains only, and without alpha or paired-chain data the features that could be detected were limited. According to a later genetic analysis, donors in an Asian-associated ancestry cluster had fewer N-insertions in productive TCRs than the roughly 700-donor mean. In a later analysis, the rate of TCR association differed among HLA loci, with DRB1 alleles having the most associated TCRs and HLA-C alleles having the fewest. Linkage disequilibrium might explain the correlated functional status among segregating V segments, but an unknown experimental factor could not be excluded. The classifier was reported to diagnose cytomegalovirus status with high specificity and sensitivity in both the original cohort and the validation cohort. In a later analysis, 15,000 to 20,000 TCR beta sequences were associated with specific HLA alleles at a false discovery rate of 0.05. Broadly in line with IMGT annotations, most TCR beta V segments showed up in productive rearrangements about 87% or about 30% of the time in an earlier analysis of some 590 of the donors. In a later analysis, HLA-associated TCR beta chains showed more clonal expansion and lower generation probabilities than non-associated chains that were equally common. A later analysis found that most CMV-associated TCR beta chains appeared HLA-restricted, with HLA associations seemingly driven largely by CMV exposure. A cluster of highly shared sequence variants was judged likely to be a technical artifact of the sequencing pipeline. A later genetic analysis associated a missense DCLRE1C variant with V-gene and J-gene trimming of TCR beta chains, and an independent cohort replicated the association. In vitro tests confirmed that a few of the cytomegalovirus-associated TCR beta chains recognize cytomegalovirus antigens. Across donors, most TCR sequences were observed very rarely, whereas some public TCRs were present in many individuals. Because HLA typing was missing for some donors at each locus, association tests included only the typed subset. CMV serostatus was the only immune exposure information available for the cohort. According to a later analysis, parvovirus B19, influenza, CMV and Epstein-Barr virus appeared linked to several top co-occurrence clusters. The earlier analysis of almost 600 of the donors excluded fewer than 20 rarely observed V segments, including chromosome 9 orphons, because counts were too low.

The cohort consisted of more than 650 healthy bone marrow donors. Cohort members were all nominally healthy when sampled, although unrecorded immune exposures were likely present. The donor tested CMV seronegative, placing the donor among the approximately 400 seronegative members of the cohort. Every donor gave a peripheral blood sample, and the peripheral blood mononuclear cells from that sample were used for TCR beta sequencing. The Qiagen DNeasy Blood Extraction Kit was used to extract genomic DNA from the blood cell samples. Sequences were obtained from PBMCs. The receptor's source is a woman aged 40 to 55 in good health and CMV-seronegative.

The DNA sequence is given as TGCGCCAGCAGCTTAGCGGGGGCAAGGAATGAGCAGTTCTTC. Its coded protein is CASSLAGARNEQFF. This receptor chain uses TRBV5-1 and TRBJ2-1; TRBD2 matches 8 bases in the middle. The germline V gene sets CDR1 to SGHRS and CDR2 to YFSETQ. Germline trimming amounts to 2 bases on V and 7 bases on J, with 5 as the count of junction bases outside the gene matches. Including cysteine and phenylalanine, the CDR3 has 14 amino acids. CDR3 DNA only is kept here, 42 bases in frame from base 1.